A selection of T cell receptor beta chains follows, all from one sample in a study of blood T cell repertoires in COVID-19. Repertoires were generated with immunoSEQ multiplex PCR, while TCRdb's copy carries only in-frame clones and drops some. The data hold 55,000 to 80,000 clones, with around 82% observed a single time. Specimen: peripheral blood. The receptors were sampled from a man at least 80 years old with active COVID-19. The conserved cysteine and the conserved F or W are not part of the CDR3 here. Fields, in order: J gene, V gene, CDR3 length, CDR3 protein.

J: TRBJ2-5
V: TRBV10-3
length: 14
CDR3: AISESLADLQETQY

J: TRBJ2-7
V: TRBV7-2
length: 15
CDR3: ASSSLWAGGGSYEQY

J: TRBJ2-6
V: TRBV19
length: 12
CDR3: ASSMDLTAGLTT

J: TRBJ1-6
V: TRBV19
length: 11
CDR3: ASHESQGSPLH

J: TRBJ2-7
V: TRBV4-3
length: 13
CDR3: ASSQEPQGAYEQY

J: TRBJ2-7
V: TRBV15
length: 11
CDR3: ATSPTGLKEQY

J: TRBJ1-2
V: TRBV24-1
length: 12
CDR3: ATSDQGYDYGYT

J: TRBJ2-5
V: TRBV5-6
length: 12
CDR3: ASSETGNQETQY

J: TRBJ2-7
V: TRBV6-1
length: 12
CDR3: ASSPRGRSYEQY

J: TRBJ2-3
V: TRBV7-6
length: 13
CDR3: ASSLGDRGVDTQY

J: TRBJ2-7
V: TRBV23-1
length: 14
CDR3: ASSQSVVVLSYEQY

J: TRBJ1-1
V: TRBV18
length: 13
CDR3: ASSRLQGMNTEAF